This is a list of T cell receptor beta chains from one sample in a study of Ad26.COV2.S vaccination and SARS-CoV-2 variants. The assay was immunoSEQ multiplex PCR, and TCRdb's table has in-frame clones only and misses some. There are around 300,000 clones in the sample; almost 90% occur only once, and 5.5% lies in the top ten. The sequencing used peripheral blood, collected in a trial of Ad26.COV2.S vaccine versus placebo. All receptors derive from a person aged 18-65 years who received the Ad26.COV2.S COVID-19 vaccine or a placebo. Both conserved end residues are part of each CDR3. The D gene is left open where the match is weak. For some rows the clone size is stated as once, few or many, or as a class when expanded; others skip it.

d_call j_call clone_size v_call cdr3_nt cdr3_aa
. TRBJ1-4 . TRBV6-5 TGTGCCAGCAGTTACTCGGCAGGGAATGAAAAACTGTTTTTT CASSYSAGNEKLFF
. TRBJ1-4 . TRBV27 TGTGCCAGCAGTTTGAGGGCAGACCGATTAGAAAAACTGTTTTTT CASSLRADRLEKLFF
. TRBJ1-6 . TRBV5-4 TGTGCCAGCAGCACCCCGGGCTCACCCAATTCACCCCTCCACTTT CASSTPGSPNSPLHF
. TRBJ1-2 . TRBV6-1 TGTGCCAGCAGTGAACCCTACGGACGGGAACAAAACTATGGCTACACCTTC CASSEPYGREQNYGYTF
. TRBJ1-2 . TRBV4-3 TGCGCCAGCAGCCACCCATCCCTGGTTGGTGGCTACACCTTC CASSHPSLVGGYTF
. TRBJ1-5 . TRBV2 TGTGCCAGCGAGGGCAGGGTAAATCAGCCCCAGCATTTT CASEGRVNQPQHF
. TRBJ2-1 . TRBV5-8 TGTGCCAGCCCCCCCCGTCTTGGTTCCTACAATGAGCAGTTCTTC CASPPRLGSYNEQFF
. TRBJ2-2 . TRBV19 TGTGCCAGTAGTCCGCCGGGGGAGCTGTTTTTT CASSPPGELFF
. TRBJ2-2 few TRBV3-1/TRBV3-2 TGTGCCAGCAGCCCGCGGGACTCCACCGGGGAGCTGTTTTTT CASSPRDSTGELFF
TRBD1 TRBJ2-1 . TRBV6-1 TGTGCCAGCAGTGAAAGAGGGTGGGACAGGGGTTCCTACAATGAGCAGTTCTTC CASSERGWDRGSYNEQFF
TRBD2 TRBJ2-3 . TRBV6-5 TGTGCCTCCTCCGGGGGGACGATGACAGATACGCAGTATTTT CASSGGTMTDTQYF
TRBD2 TRBJ2-2 . TRBV30 TGTGCCTGGAGCTTGGGACTAGCGGCTTTCACCGGGGAGCTGTTTTTT CAWSLGLAAFTGELFF
TRBD1 TRBJ1-6 . TRBV27 TGTGCCAGCAGTTTTCGGACAGGGGGAAATAATTCACCCCTCCACTTT CASSFRTGGNNSPLHF
. TRBJ2-3 . TRBV6-4 TGTGCCAGCAGCTCCCAGCCCTCTTCCACAGATACGCAGTATTTT CASSSQPSSTDTQYF
TRBD1 TRBJ1-4 . TRBV6-5 TGTGCCAGCAGTTATTCCACAGGGGGCGTGGGTGAAAAACTGTTTTTT CASSYSTGGVGEKLFF
. TRBJ1-5 few TRBV30 TGTGCCTGGAGTGGACGGAACAATCAGCCCCAGCATTTT CAWSGRNNQPQHF
. TRBJ2-7 . TRBV5-1 TGCGCCAGCAGCTTCGGACAGCCTACCAGCTCCTACGAGCAGTACTTC CASSFGQPTSSYEQYF
TRBD1 TRBJ1-5 . TRBV6-6 TGTGCCAGCAGATCCCTCGGACAGGAGGCGGTTCAGCCCCAGCATTTT CASRSLGQEAVQPQHF
. TRBJ2-7 . TRBV27 TGTGCCAGCAGTTTCAGGTGGCCCTACGAGCAGTACTTC CASSFRWPYEQYF
TRBD2 TRBJ2-5 . TRBV7-9 TGTGCCAGCAGCTTAGGGACTAGCGGGGGTAAAGAGACCCAGTACTTC CASSLGTSGGKETQYF
. TRBJ1-1 . TRBV3-1/TRBV3-2 TGTGCCAGCAGCCAAGCCTTGACTGGAGGTACTGAAGCTTTCTTT CASSQALTGGTEAFF
. TRBJ1-1 . TRBV7-8 TGTGCCAGCAGCTCCAGGGTGAACACTGAAGCTTTCTTT CASSSRVNTEAFF
. TRBJ1-6 few TRBV4-1 TGCGCCAGCAGCCAAGAAATGGGCGATCTGGGATCACCCCTCCACTTT CASSQEMGDLGSPLHF
TRBD2 TRBJ2-1 . TRBV4-1 TGCGCCAGCAGCCAAGAAATATCTAGCGGCCATTCAAATGAGCAGTTCTTC CASSQEISSGHSNEQFF
. TRBJ2-2 . TRBV25-1 TGTGCCAGCAGGGAAGTAAGCACCGGGGAGCTGTTTTTT CASREVSTGELFF
. TRBJ2-1 . TRBV5-1 TGCGCCAGCAGCTGGAGTGGGCAGGGACCCAATGAGCAGTTCTTC CASSWSGQGPNEQFF
TRBD1 TRBJ1-4 . TRBV6-5 TGTGCCAGCAGGCTGGGGACAGGGGATAATGAAAAACTGTTTTTT CASRLGTGDNEKLFF
TRBD1 TRBJ1-1 once TRBV27 TGTGCCAGCAGTCCCTATATTACGACAGGGATGAACACTGAAGCTTTCTTT CASSPYITTGMNTEAFF
. TRBJ2-3 once TRBV29-1 TGCAGCGTTGTATGGTCGGGCCTCCGGTCAGATACGCAGTATTTT CSVVWSGLRSDTQYF
TRBD1 TRBJ1-6 . TRBV19 TGTGCCAGTAGTATTGACAGGGATGATAATTCACCCCTCCACTTT CASSIDRDDNSPLHF
. TRBJ2-7 . TRBV4-3 TGCGCCAGCAGCCAAGATGGGAATGGGGCAAAGCAGTACTTC CASSQDGNGAKQYF
. TRBJ1-1 once TRBV27 TGTGCCAGCAGTTATGGGGGTCCGAACACTGAAGCTTTCTTT CASSYGGPNTEAFF
. TRBJ2-1 . TRBV6-5 TGTGCCAGCAGTTACGTGAACCGAGGGGGAAATGAGCAGTTCTTC CASSYVNRGGNEQFF
. TRBJ2-4 . TRBV14 TGTGCCAGCAGCTCAAGATCAGGAAACATTCAGTACTTC CASSSRSGNIQYF
. TRBJ1-2 . TRBV4-3 TGCGCCAGCAGCCCCGTTGGGGTGGCGGGTTCGAATGGCTACACCTTC CASSPVGVAGSNGYTF
. TRBJ2-3 . TRBV9 TGTGCCAGCCCAGATACGCAGTATTTT CASPDTQYF
. TRBJ2-3 . TRBV11-1 TGTGCCAGCAGCTTAATCCCAGGGGGGTTGGCAGATACGCAGTATTTT CASSLIPGGLADTQYF
. TRBJ1-5 once TRBV2 TGTGCCAGCAGTGAACAGGCCGTGGGAAATCAGCCCCAGCATTTT CASSEQAVGNQPQHF
. TRBJ1-2 few TRBV4-1 TGCGCCAGCAGCCAAGATCTGACAGAGCATGGCTACACCTTC CASSQDLTEHGYTF
TRBD2 TRBJ2-3 . TRBV7-9 TGTGCCAGCAGCCTCGGACTAGCGGGGATCACAGATACGCAGTATTTT CASSLGLAGITDTQYF
. TRBJ1-1 . TRBV4-1 TGCGCCAGCAGCCAAGATCGGGCGGGCCACACTGAAGCTTTCTTT CASSQDRAGHTEAFF
. TRBJ1-1 . TRBV5-1 TGCGCCAGCAGCGCCCGACAGCACCCTAACTTTGAAGCTTTCTTT CASSARQHPNFEAFF
. TRBJ2-1 . TRBV29-1 TGCAGCGGGGCGGGACATTACAATGAGCAGTTCTTC CSGAGHYNEQFF
. TRBJ2-7 . TRBV14 TGTGCCAGCAGCCAAAACAACCCCTACGAGCAGTACTTC CASSQNNPYEQYF
TRBD1 TRBJ2-4 once TRBV18 TGTGCCAGCTCACGACGACAGGGAGCCAAAAACATTCAGTACTTC CASSRRQGAKNIQYF
. TRBJ2-1 . TRBV9 TGTGCCAGCAGCGTAGTGGGGGGAGAGCCTAGGAATGAGCAGTTCTTC CASSVVGGEPRNEQFF
. TRBJ1-1 . TRBV18 TGTGCCAGCTCACCAGCGGGTTTAGCCACTGAAGCTTTCTTT CASSPAGLATEAFF
TRBD2 TRBJ2-5 . TRBV6-6 TGTGCCAGCAGTTACTCGCCGGGGGGAGGCGAGACCCAGTACTTC CASSYSPGGGETQYF
TRBD1 TRBJ1-2 . TRBV5-1 TGCGCCAGCAGCCCGGGACAGGGAATATATGGCTACACCTTC CASSPGQGIYGYTF
. TRBJ1-4 . TRBV20-1 TGCAGTGCTAGTGGGGCAGCTGAAAAACTGTTTTTT CSASGAAEKLFF
. TRBJ2-1 . TRBV9 TGTGCCAGCAGCGCACTTACCAATGAGCAGTTCTTC CASSALTNEQFF
. TRBJ1-3 . TRBV29-1 TGCAGCGTTGAGACGCATCCGAGCTCTGGAAACACCATATATTTT CSVETHPSSGNTIYF
TRBD1 TRBJ1-6 . TRBV18 TGTGCCAGCTCCCACGGGGCCGGGACAGCGAATAATTCACCCCTCCACTTT CASSHGAGTANNSPLHF
. TRBJ1-1 . TRBV18 TGTGCCAGCTCACCACCTATCGGACGTGAAGCTTTCTTT CASSPPIGREAFF
. TRBJ2-1 . TRBV7-2 TGTGCCAGCAGCTTCGGGCTAGATGGACGTAGCAGCTCCTACAATGAGCAGTTCTTC CASSFGLDGRSSSYNEQFF
. TRBJ2-2 . TRBV19 TGTGCCAGTAGTATTGGGTGGTTTACCGGGGAGCTGTTTTTT CASSIGWFTGELFF
. TRBJ1-1 . TRBV12-3/TRBV12-4 TGTGCCAGCAGTTGGGGGGGCACTGAAGCTTTCTTT CASSWGGTEAFF
TRBD2 TRBJ2-3 . TRBV27 TGTGCCAGCAGTTTATCAGGAGGTACTAGCGGGGCTAGCACAGATACGCAGTATTTT CASSLSGGTSGASTDTQYF